What follows describes a single T cell receptor (beta chain). V trimming: 6 bases; J trimming: 7 bases; junction bases outside the gene matches: 11. The CDR3 is 16 residues long. Germline assignment: CDR1 MDHEN and CDR2 SYDVKM. These data belong to a study of blood T cell repertoires in COVID-19. Study-level information: The United States, Italy and Spain supplied acute and convalescent COVID-19 samples. PBMCs, B-cell-depleted T cells, or T cells were the source of the cDNA or gDNA that made up the material.

As processed by the authors: Amplified reference gene primers provided the basis for estimating nucleated cell counts. Method: immunoSEQ multiplex PCR; TCRdb's copy keeps in-frame clones and lacks some. V and J calls plus clone size are reproduced from that table; the DNA served to infer D and trimming. The sample includes approximately 90,000 clones, roughly 77% seen only once; the top ten take approximately 25%. This chain joins TRBV28 and TRBJ2-2; 10 bases are shared with TRBD2. This sequence originates from a human donor in a cohort sampled during active COVID-19. Sequencing used peripheral blood. Written as DNA, the CDR3 is TGTGCCAGCAGCCCCGTCCTAGCGGGAGCCGGCGGGGAGCTGTTTTTT. Its translation: CASSPVLAGAGGELFF.